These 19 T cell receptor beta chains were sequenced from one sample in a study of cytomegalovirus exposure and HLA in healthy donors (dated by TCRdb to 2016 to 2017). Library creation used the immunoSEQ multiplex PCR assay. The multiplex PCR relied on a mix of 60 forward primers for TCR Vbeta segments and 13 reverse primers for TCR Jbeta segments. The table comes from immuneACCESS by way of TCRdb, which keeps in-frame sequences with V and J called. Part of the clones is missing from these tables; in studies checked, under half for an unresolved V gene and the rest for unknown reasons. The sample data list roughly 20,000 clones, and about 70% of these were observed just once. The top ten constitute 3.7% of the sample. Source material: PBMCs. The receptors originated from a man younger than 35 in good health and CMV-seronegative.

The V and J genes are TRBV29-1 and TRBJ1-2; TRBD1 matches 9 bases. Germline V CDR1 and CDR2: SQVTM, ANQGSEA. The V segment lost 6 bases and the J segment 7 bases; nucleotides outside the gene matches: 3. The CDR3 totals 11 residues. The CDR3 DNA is TGCAGCGTCGACAGGGGGGGTGGCTACACCTTC. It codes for CSVDRGGGYTF.

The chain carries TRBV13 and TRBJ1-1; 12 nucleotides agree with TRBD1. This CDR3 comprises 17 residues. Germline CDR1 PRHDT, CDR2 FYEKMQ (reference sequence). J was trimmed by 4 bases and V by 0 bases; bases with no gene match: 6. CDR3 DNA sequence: TGTGCCAGCAGCTTAGGTACCGGGACAGGGGGCGTCACTGAAGCTTTCTTT. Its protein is CASSLGTGTGGVTEAFF.

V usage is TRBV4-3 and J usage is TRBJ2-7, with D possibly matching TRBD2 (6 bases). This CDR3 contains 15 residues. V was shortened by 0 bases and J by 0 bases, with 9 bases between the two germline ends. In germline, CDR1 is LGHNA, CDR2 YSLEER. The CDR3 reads CASSQDRGTSYEQYF. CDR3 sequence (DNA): TGCGCCAGCAGCCAAGACCGGGGGACCTCCTACGAGCAGTACTTC.

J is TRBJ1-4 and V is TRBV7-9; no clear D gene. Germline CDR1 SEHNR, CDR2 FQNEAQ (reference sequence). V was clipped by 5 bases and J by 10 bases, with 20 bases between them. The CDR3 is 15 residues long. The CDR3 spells CASSVPGVKSGKLFF. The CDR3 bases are TGTGCCAGCAGCGTACCCGGGGTGAAATCGGGAAAACTGTTTTTT.

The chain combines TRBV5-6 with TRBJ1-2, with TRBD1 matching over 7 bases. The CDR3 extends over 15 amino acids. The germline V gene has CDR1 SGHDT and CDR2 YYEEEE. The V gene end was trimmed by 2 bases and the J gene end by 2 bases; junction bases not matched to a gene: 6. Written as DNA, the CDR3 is TGTGCCAGCAGCTTCTACAGGGGCTCCAACTATGGCTACACCTTC. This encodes CASSFYRGSNYGYTF. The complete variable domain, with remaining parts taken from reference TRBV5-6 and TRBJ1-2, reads DAGVTQSPTHLIKTRGQQVTLRCSPKSGHDTVSWYQQALGQGPQFIFQYYEEEERQRGNFPDRFSGHQFPNYSSELNVNALLLGDSALYLCASSFYRGSNYGYTFGSGTRLTVV.

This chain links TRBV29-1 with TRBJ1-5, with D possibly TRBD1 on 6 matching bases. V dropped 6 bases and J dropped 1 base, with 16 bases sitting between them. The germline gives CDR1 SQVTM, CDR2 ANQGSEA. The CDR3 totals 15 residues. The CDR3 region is CSVTEQGGSNQPQHF. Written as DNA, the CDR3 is TGCAGCGTGACCGAACAGGGCGGGAGCAATCAGCCCCAGCATTTT.

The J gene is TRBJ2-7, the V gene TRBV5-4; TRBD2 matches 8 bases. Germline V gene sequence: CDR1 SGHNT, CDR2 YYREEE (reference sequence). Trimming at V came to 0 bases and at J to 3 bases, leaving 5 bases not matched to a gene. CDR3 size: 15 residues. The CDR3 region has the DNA TGTGCCAGCAGCTTGGATCATCTAGCGGGCTACGAGCAGTACTTC. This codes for CASSLDHLAGYEQYF.

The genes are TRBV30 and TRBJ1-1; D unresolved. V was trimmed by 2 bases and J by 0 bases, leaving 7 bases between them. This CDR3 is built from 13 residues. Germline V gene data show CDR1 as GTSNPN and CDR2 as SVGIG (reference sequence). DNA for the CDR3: TGTGCCTGGAGTCTTGGGCTGAACACTGAAGCTTTCTTT. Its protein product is CAWSLGLNTEAFF.

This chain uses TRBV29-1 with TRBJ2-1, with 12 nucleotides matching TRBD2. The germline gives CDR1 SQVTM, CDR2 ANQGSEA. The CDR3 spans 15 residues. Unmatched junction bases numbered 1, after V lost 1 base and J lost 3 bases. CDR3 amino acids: CSVEASGGVYNEQFF. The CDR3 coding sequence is TGCAGCGTTGAAGCTAGCGGGGGGGTCTACAATGAGCAGTTCTTC.

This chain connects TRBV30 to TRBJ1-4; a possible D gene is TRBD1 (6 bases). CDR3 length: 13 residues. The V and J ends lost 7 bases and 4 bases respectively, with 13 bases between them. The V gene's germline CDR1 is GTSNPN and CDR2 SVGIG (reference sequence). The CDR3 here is CASRTARNEKLFF. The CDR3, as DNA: TGTGCCTCTCGGACAGCGCGTAATGAAAAACTGTTTTTT. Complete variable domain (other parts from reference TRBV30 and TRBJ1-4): SQTIHQWPATLVQPVGSPLSLECTVEGTSNPNLYWYRQAAGRGLQLLFYSVGIGQISSEVPQNLSASRPQDRQFILSSKKLLLSDSGFYLCASRTARNEKLFFGSGTQLSVL.

The CDR3 sequence is CASSSGQGEGQYF. In DNA form, the CDR3 reads TGTGCCAGCAGTTCGGGACAGGGAGAAGGGCAGTACTTC. The chain carries TRBV6-6 and TRBJ2-7, with 9 bases lining up with TRBD1. CDR1 is MNHNY and CDR2 is SVGAGI in the germline V gene (reference sequence). The CDR3 runs to 13 residues. V was pared by 4 bases and J by 9 bases, with 7 bases of the junction left unmatched.

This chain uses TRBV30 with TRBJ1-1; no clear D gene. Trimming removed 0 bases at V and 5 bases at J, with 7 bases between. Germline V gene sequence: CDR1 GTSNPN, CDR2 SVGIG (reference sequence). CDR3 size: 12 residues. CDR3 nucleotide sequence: TGTGCCTGGAGTGTTAGTTGGACTGAAGCTTTCTTT. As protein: CAWSVSWTEAFF.

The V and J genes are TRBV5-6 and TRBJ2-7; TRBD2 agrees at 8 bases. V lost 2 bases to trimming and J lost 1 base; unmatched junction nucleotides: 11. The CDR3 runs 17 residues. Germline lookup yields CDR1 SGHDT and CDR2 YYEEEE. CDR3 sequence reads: CASSFRRGALTSYEQYF. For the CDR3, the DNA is TGTGCCAGCAGCTTTAGGCGGGGGGCCCTTACTTCCTACGAGCAGTACTTC.

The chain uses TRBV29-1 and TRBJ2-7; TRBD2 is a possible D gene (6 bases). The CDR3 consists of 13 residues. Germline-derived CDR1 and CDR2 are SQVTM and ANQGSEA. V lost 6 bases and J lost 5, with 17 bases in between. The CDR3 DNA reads TGCAGCGTGCTCAGCGGGTACGCGGACGAGCAGTACTTC. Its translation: CSVLSGYADEQYF.

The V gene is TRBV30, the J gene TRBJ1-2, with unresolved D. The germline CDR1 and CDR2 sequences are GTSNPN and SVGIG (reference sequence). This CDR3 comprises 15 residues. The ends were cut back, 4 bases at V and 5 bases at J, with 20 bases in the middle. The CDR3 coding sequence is TGTGCCTGGAAGGAATGGAGGTGGCCAGATTATGGCTACACCTTC. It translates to CAWKEWRWPDYGYTF.

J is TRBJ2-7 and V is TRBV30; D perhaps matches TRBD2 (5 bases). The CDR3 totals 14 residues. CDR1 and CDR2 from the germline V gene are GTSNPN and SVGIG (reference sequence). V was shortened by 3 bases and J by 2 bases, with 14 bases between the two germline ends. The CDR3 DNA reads TGTGCCTGGAGACCGGGATCCAGACCCTACGAGCAGTACTTC. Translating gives CAWRPGSRPYEQYF.

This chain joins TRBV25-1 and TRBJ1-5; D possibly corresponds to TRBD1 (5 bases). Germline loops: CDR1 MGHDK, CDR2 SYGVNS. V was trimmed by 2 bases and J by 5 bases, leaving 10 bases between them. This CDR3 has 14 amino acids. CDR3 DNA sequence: TGTGCCAGCAGTGAAGTTGAAGGGGATCAGCCCCAGCATTTT. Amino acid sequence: CASSEVEGDQPQHF.

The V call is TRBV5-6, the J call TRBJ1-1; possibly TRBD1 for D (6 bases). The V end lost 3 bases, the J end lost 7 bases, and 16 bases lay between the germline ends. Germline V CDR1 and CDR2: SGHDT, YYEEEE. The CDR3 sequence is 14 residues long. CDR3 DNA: TGTGCCAGCAGCTCCAAACCTTCGACAGGTGAAGCTTTCTTT. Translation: CASSSKPSTGEAFF.

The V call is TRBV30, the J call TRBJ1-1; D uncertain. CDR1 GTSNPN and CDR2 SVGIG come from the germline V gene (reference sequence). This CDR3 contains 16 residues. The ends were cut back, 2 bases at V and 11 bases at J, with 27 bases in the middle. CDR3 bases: TGTGCCTGGAGTCGCTGGACGGGCGGGCCCAGAGGGATGGCTTTCTTT. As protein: CAWSRWTGGPRGMAFF.